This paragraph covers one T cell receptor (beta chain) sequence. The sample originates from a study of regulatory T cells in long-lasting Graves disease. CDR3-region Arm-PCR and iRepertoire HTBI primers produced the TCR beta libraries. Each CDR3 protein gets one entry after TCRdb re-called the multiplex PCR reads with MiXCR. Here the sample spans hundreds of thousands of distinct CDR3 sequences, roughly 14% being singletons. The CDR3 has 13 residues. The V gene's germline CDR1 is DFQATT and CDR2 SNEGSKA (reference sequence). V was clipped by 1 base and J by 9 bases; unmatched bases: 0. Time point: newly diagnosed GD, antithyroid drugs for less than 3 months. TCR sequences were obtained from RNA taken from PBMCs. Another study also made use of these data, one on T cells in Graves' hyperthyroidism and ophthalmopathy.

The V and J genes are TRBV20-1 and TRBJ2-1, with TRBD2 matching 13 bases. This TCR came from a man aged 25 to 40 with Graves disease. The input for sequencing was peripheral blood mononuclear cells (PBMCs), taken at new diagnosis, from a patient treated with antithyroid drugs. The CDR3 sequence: CSARGLAGGEQFF. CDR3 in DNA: TGCAGTGCTAGAGGACTAGCGGGAGGTGAGCAGTTCTTC.